The 21 T cell receptor beta chains below all came from one sample that was sequenced in a study of cytomegalovirus exposure and HLA in healthy donors. The primer mix had 60 Vbeta and 13 Jbeta primers. The table came from immunoSEQ multiplex PCR; TCRdb's copy has only in-frame clones and leaves some out. Of about 150,000 clones in the sample, 70% to 80% were seen once. Specimen: PBMCs. The receptors originated from a man in his fifties in good health and CMV-seropositive.

This clone was counted between two and nine times. The chain is built from TRBV5-4 and TRBJ2-7, with D possibly matching TRBD2 (6 bases). CDR3 length: 15 residues. Looked up from germline, CDR1 is SGHNT and CDR2 is YYREEE (reference sequence). Trimming took 4 bases from V and 3 from J, leaving 17 bases between them. The CDR3 DNA reads TGTGCCAGCAGCGAACCGAGCTTGGGGGGCTACGAGCAGTACTTC. As protein: CASSEPSLGGYEQYF.

This clone was counted a few times. The rearrangement links TRBV2 to TRBJ1-1; 8 nucleotides match TRBD1. The CDR3 consists of 13 residues. The ends lost 8 bases at V and 4 bases at J; junction bases unmatched: 6. Germline CDR1 and CDR2: SNHLY and FYNNEI. The CDR3 protein is CASGGTGSTEAFF. The CDR3 DNA is TGTGCCAGCGGGGGGACAGGATCCACTGAAGCTTTCTTT.

This clone was seen only a few times. The V and J genes are TRBV5-4 and TRBJ2-7, with 9 positions matching TRBD1. The CDR3 runs 13 residues. J was trimmed by 6 bases and V by 9 bases; bases with no gene match: 10. Germline-derived CDR1 and CDR2 are SGHNT and YYREEE (reference sequence). As DNA, the CDR3 is TGTGCCACCCGGGACAGGGATCTTGGCGAGCAGTACTTC. Protein product: CATRDRDLGEQYF. The whole variable domain, remainder taken from reference TRBV5-4 and TRBJ2-7, is ETGVTQSPTHLIKTRGQQVTLRCSSQSGHNTVSWYQQALGQGPQFIFQYYREEENGRGNFPPRFSGLQFPNYSSELNVNALELDDSALYLCATRDRDLGEQYFGPGTRLTVT.

This clone was detected once. The chain uses TRBV2 and TRBJ2-5; the match to TRBD2 covers 13 bases. V lost 6 bases to trimming and J lost 5 bases; unmatched junction nucleotides: 3. Germline V gives CDR1 SNHLY, CDR2 FYNNEI. The CDR3 runs to 14 residues. The CDR3 loop reads CASRGLAGIETQYF. The CDR3 DNA reads TGTGCCAGCAGGGGACTAGCGGGAATTGAGACCCAGTACTTC.

In its sample, this clone was seen once. The gene calls are TRBV2 and TRBJ2-7; D remains unclear. The CDR3 runs 13 residues. Trimming removed 1 base at V and 4 bases at J, with 8 bases between. Germline loops: CDR1 SNHLY, CDR2 FYNNEI. The CDR3 reads CASSEGELYEQYF. Here the CDR3 DNA reads TGTGCCAGCAGTGAAGGCGAGCTATACGAGCAGTACTTC.

This chain links TRBV6-1 with TRBJ2-3; 15 bases are a match to TRBD2. The CDR3 is 14 residues long. Germline loops: CDR1 MNHNS, CDR2 SASEGT. V trimming: 8 bases; J trimming: 6 bases; junction bases outside the gene matches: 3. The CDR3 region is CASWTSGGGDTQYF. The CDR3 DNA follows: TGTGCCAGCTGGACTAGCGGGGGGGGCGATACGCAGTATTTT.

This clone was picked up a small number of times. The V and J genes are TRBV11-2 and TRBJ2-3, with 10 nucleotides matching TRBD1. Germline CDR1 and CDR2: SGHAT and FQNNGV. This CDR3 has 15 residues. V lost 3 bases, J lost 5 bases, and 5 bases stayed unmatched. The CDR3: CASSLTGGFQDTQYF. CDR3 sequence (DNA): TGTGCCAGCAGCTTGACAGGGGGCTTTCAAGATACGCAGTATTTT. The complete variable domain, with remaining parts taken from reference TRBV11-2 and TRBJ2-3, reads EAGVAQSPRYKIIEKRQSVAFWCNPISGHATLYWYQQILGQGPKLLIQFQNNGVVDDSQLPKDRFSAERLKGVDSTLKIQPAKLEDSAVYLCASSLTGGFQDTQYFGPGTRLTVL.

The V call is TRBV29-1, the J call TRBJ2-3; 10 bases match TRBD1. J was trimmed by 0 bases and V by 2 bases; bases with no gene match: 11. This CDR3 has 18 residues. From germline, CDR1 is SQVTM and CDR2 ANQGSEA. In DNA form, the CDR3 reads TGCAGCGTTGAATCGGACAGGGGGGCTGGCGGGAGCACAGATACGCAGTATTTT. It codes for CSVESDRGAGGSTDTQYF.

This clone showed up just a few times. The chain links TRBV19 to TRBJ2-5; 7 nucleotides match TRBD1. V was pared by 4 bases and J by 2 bases, with 13 bases of the junction left unmatched. This CDR3 contains 17 residues. In germline, CDR1 is LNHDA, CDR2 SQIVND (reference sequence). The CDR3, as DNA: TGTGCCAGTAGTACTACCAAACTTACAGGGGCGCAAGAGACCCAGTACTTC. It yields the protein CASSTTKLTGAQETQYF. Combining the CDR3 with reference TRBV19 and TRBJ2-5 gives the whole variable domain DGGITQSPKYLFRKEGQNVTLSCEQNLNHDAMYWYRQDPGQGLRLIYYSQIVNDFQKGDIAEGYSVSREKKESFPLTVTSAQKNPTAFYLCASSTTKLTGAQETQYFGPGTRLLVL.

The chain joins TRBV13 to TRBJ1-5; TRBD1 matches 9 bases. Unmatched junction bases numbered 4, after V lost 0 bases and J lost 7 bases. There are 15 residues in the CDR3. Germline V gene data show CDR1 as PRHDT and CDR2 as FYEKMQ (reference sequence). CDR3 sequence: CASSLGLGQGQPQHF. In DNA form, the CDR3 reads TGTGCCAGCAGCTTAGGCCTGGGACAGGGCCAGCCCCAGCATTTT.

This rearrangement joins TRBV5-4 to TRBJ1-2, with TRBD1 identical over 7 bases. V shed 3 bases and J 8 bases; nucleotides not matched to a gene: 4. Germline values: CDR1 SGHNT, CDR2 YYREEE (reference sequence). The CDR3 totals 12 residues. CDR3 DNA: TGTGCCAGCAGCTGGGACAGTGAAGGCTACACCTTC. It codes for CASSWDSEGYTF.

This clone was recorded once. The gene calls are TRBV18 and TRBJ1-5, with 7 bases aligning to TRBD1. The germline CDR1 and CDR2 sequences are KGHSH and LQKENI. The CDR3 loop spans 17 amino acids. V trimming: 1 base; J trimming: 4 bases; junction bases outside the gene matches: 10. CDR3 coding DNA: TGTGCCAGCTCACCACTTGCACAGGGGATGGCGAATCAGCCCCAGCATTTT. Protein: CASSPLAQGMANQPQHF.

The genes are TRBV5-1 and TRBJ2-5; 7 nucleotides agree with TRBD2. J lost 3 bases, V lost 7 bases, and 6 bases had no gene match. Looked up from germline, CDR1 is SGHRS and CDR2 is YFSETQ. The CDR3 runs 13 residues. CDR3 in amino acids: CASSQAGEETQYF. The CDR3 DNA follows: TGCGCCAGCTCCCAGGCGGGAGAAGAGACCCAGTACTTC.

This clone came up once. The chain combines TRBV7-9 with TRBJ2-1; the D gene is possibly TRBD1 (5 bases). This CDR3 spans 17 amino acids. V lost 1 base and J 4 bases, leaving 17 bases between the germline ends. Germline V CDR1 and CDR2: SEHNR, FQNEAQ (reference sequence). For the CDR3, the DNA is TGTGCCAGCAGCTTAGGGAACAGGAGTCAGATTTACAATGAGCAGTTCTTC. It yields the protein CASSLGNRSQIYNEQFF.

This clone has just a few counts. V usage is TRBV5-4 and J usage is TRBJ2-5; D is possibly TRBD2 (6 bases). This CDR3 contains 15 residues. Germline loops: CDR1 SGHNT, CDR2 YYREEE (reference sequence). The V end lost 0 bases, the J end lost 1 base, and 10 bases lay between the germline ends. CDR3 bases: TGTGCCAGCAGCTTGGTATCAGCGGGCCAAGAGACCCAGTACTTC. Translated: CASSLVSAGQETQYF.

V usage is TRBV19 and J usage is TRBJ2-1; TRBD2 is a possible D gene (5 bases). Looked up from germline, CDR1 is LNHDA and CDR2 is SQIVND (reference sequence). V dropped 6 bases and J dropped 7 bases, with 13 bases sitting between them. CDR3 length: 13 residues. This chain's CDR3 is CASRFSDWNEQFF. The CDR3 nucleotides read TGTGCCAGTAGATTTTCGGACTGGAATGAGCAGTTCTTC.

This chain joins TRBV5-1 and TRBJ1-5; 7 bases match TRBD1. Germline assignment: CDR1 SGHRS and CDR2 YFSETQ. Trimming cost V 3 bases and J 3 bases; bases outside gene matches: 3. The CDR3 sequence is 14 residues long. The CDR3 protein is CASSSGQNNQPQHF. In DNA form, the CDR3 reads TGCGCCAGCAGCTCGGGACAGAACAATCAGCCCCAGCATTTT.

The rearrangement joins TRBV7-2 to TRBJ2-3; TRBD2 is a possible D gene (5 bases). The V and J ends lost 7 bases and 3 bases respectively, with 17 bases between them. This CDR3 comprises 15 residues. Germline V gives CDR1 SGHTA, CDR2 FQGNSA. CDR3 sequence: CASIQVRRFTDTQYF. The CDR3 bases are TGTGCCAGCATCCAAGTGCGGAGGTTTACAGATACGCAGTATTTT.

V is TRBV9 and J is TRBJ1-4; 8 bases line up with TRBD1. With V trimmed by 2 bases and J by 5 bases, 2 bases remained unmatched. This CDR3 comprises 14 residues. Germline loops: CDR1 SGDLS, CDR2 YYNGEE. In nucleotides, the CDR3 is TGTGCCAGCAGCGTGGGACAGGAAAATGAAAAACTGTTTTTT. Its protein is CASSVGQENEKLFF. Looking up the rest from reference TRBV9 and TRBJ1-4 gives the full variable domain: DSGVTQTPKHLITATGQRVTLRCSPRSGDLSVYWYQQSLDQGLQFLIQYYNGEERAKGNILERFSAQQFPDLHSELNLSSLELGDSALYFCASSVGQENEKLFFGSGTQLSVL.

The rearrangement links TRBV7-9 to TRBJ2-7; 8 positions agree with TRBD1. J gave up 1 base and V 5 bases, and 10 bases lay outside the gene matches. The CDR3 runs to 16 residues. Germline CDR1 and CDR2: SEHNR and FQNEAQ (reference sequence). The DNA for the CDR3 is TGTGCCAGCAGCCCCTCGACAGGGGCCTTGTCCTACGAGCAGTACTTC. It codes for CASSPSTGALSYEQYF.

V and J are TRBV9 and TRBJ1-1, with 7 bases aligning to TRBD1. J gave up 4 bases and V 3 bases, and 6 bases lay outside the gene matches. Germline V CDR1 and CDR2: SGDLS, YYNGEE. This CDR3 has 14 amino acids. The CDR3 reads CASSALTGATEAFF. In DNA form, the CDR3 reads TGTGCCAGCAGCGCGCTAACAGGGGCCACTGAAGCTTTCTTT.